The T cell receptor beta chain described here comes from a study of response to subunit inactivated influenza vaccine. Study-wide points: Authors proposed each seasonal influenza vaccination draws in few new T cells.

Germline CDR1 is LGHDT and CDR2 is YNNKEL (reference sequence). This CDR3 comprises 13 residues. V was pared by 8 bases and J by 4 bases, with 14 bases between. A few counts support this clonotype. Antigen specificity is unknown. TCRdb called the RT-PCR reads again in MiXCR, with one record for every CDR3 protein. The sample consists of 530,000 or so distinct CDR3 sequences, 14% of them appearing once. This chain links TRBV3-1 with TRBJ1-1; tentative D call: TRBD1 (6 bases). Specimen: PBMCs from blood, collected 11 to 12 days after vaccination. The origin of this receptor is a man aged 45-65 years who received an inactivated influenza vaccine. CDR3 in amino acids: CASGGGGSTEAFF. The DNA for the CDR3 is TGTGCCAGCGGGGGCGGAGGGAGCACTGAAGCTTTCTTT.